What follows is one T cell receptor beta chain and its context. Its antigen is not known. V was shortened by 0 bases and J by 0 bases, with 12 bases between the two germline ends. The CDR3 contains 16 residues. The germline V gene encodes CDR1 SGHKS and CDR2 YYEKEE (reference sequence). The data belong to a study of cytomegalovirus exposure and HLA in healthy donors. PCR was performed using 60 Vbeta and 13 Jbeta primers. The data were produced by immunoSEQ multiplex PCR, yet TCRdb's version contains in-frame clones alone and is incomplete. The sample lists over 70,000 clones, approximately 71% seen once, with around 3.5% in the top ten. The study, taken as a whole, reports: A later analysis showed that HLA-associated TCR beta chains had undergone more clonal expansion than equally common others. It was fewer than 200 TCR beta chains that were listed as cytomegalovirus-associated. It was in a later analysis that TCR association rates were seen to vary by HLA locus, highest for DRB1 and lowest for HLA-C.

The sample taken for sequencing was PBMCs. This sequence was found in a man aged 25 to 45 in good health and CMV-seronegative. The V gene is TRBV5-5, the J gene TRBJ1-1; D perhaps matches TRBD1 (6 bases). CDR3 in amino acids: CASSLAVGTMNTEAFF. The DNA for the CDR3 is TGTGCCAGCAGCTTGGCGGTGGGGACAATGAACACTGAAGCTTTCTTT.